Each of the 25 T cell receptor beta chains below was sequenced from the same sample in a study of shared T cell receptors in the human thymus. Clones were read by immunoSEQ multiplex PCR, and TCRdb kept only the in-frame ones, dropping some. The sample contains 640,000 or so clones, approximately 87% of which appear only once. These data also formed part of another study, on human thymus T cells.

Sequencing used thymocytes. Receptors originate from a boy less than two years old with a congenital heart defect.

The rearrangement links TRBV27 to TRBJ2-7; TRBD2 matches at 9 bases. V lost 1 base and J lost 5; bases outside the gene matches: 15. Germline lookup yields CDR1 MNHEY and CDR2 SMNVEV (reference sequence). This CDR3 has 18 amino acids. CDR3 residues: CASSLFGLAPMVPHEQYF. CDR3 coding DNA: TGTGCCAGCAGTTTATTCGGACTAGCGCCTATGGTCCCTCACGAGCAGTACTTC.

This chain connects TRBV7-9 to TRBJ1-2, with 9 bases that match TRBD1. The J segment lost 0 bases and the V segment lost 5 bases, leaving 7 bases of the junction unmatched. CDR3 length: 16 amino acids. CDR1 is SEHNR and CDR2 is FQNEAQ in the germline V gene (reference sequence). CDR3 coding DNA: TGTGCCAGCAGCCCAGCTGGGACAGGGACTAACTATGGCTACACCTTC. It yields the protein CASSPAGTGTNYGYTF.

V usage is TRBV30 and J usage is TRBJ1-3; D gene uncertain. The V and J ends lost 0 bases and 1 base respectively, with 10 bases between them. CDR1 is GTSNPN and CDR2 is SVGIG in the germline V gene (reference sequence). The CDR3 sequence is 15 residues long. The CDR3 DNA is TGTGCCTGGAGTGTGGCCGCGGTTTCTGGAAACACCATATATTTT. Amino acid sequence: CAWSVAAVSGNTIYF.

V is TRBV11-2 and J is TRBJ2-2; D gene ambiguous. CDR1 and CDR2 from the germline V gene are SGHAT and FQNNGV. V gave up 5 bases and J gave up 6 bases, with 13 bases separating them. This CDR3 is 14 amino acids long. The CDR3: CASSETSGAGELFF. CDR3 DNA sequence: TGTGCCAGCAGCGAAACCTCGGGTGCCGGGGAGCTGTTTTTT.

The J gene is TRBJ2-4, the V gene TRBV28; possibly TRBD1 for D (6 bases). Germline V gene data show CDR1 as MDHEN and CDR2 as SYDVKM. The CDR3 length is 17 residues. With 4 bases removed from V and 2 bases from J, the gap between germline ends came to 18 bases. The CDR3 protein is CASSSHGQTITKNIQYF. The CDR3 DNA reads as TGTGCCAGCAGTTCACACGGACAGACGATAACCAAAAACATTCAGTACTTC.

CDR3 amino acids: CAGRQGGTEAFF. The CDR3 DNA is TGTGCCGGCCGACAGGGAGGTACTGAAGCTTTCTTT. The rearrangement uses TRBV2 and TRBJ1-1; TRBD1 aligns across 7 bases. The CDR3 is 12 residues long. Germline CDR1 and CDR2: SNHLY and FYNNEI. The J segment lost 5 bases and the V segment lost 11 bases, leaving 8 bases of the junction unmatched.

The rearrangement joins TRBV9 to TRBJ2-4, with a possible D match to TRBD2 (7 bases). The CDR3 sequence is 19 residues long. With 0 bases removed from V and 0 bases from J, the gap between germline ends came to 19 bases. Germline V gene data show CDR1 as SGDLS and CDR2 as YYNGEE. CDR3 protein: CASSVAESGGPLAKNIQYF. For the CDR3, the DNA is TGTGCCAGCAGCGTAGCAGAATCGGGGGGCCCTCTAGCCAAAAACATTCAGTACTTC.

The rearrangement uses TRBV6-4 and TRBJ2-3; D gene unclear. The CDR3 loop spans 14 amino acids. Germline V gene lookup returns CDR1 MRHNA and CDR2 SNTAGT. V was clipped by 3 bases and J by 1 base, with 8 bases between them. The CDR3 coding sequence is TGTGCCAGCAGTGATAGTCGGTGCACAGATACGCAGTATTTT. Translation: CASSDSRCTDTQYF.

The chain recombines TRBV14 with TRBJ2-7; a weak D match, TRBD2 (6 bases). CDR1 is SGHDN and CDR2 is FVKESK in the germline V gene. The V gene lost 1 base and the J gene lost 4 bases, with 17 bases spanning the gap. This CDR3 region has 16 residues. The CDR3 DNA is TGTGCCAGCAGCCAAGGTTCCGGGACTGGGGGTTACGAGCAGTACTTC. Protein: CASSQGSGTGGYEQYF.

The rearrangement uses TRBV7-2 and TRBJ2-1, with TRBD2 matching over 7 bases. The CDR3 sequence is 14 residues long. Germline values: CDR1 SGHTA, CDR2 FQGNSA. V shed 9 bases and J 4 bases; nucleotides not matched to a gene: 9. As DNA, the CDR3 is TGTGCCAGTCCGGGACTAAAGTCTTACAATGAGCAGTTCTTC. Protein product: CASPGLKSYNEQFF.

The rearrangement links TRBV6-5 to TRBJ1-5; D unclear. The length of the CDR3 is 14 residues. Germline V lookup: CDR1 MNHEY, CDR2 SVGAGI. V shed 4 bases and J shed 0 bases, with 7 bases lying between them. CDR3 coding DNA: TGTGCCAGCAGTTCAGGCTATAGCAATCAGCCCCAGCATTTT. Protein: CASSSGYSNQPQHF.

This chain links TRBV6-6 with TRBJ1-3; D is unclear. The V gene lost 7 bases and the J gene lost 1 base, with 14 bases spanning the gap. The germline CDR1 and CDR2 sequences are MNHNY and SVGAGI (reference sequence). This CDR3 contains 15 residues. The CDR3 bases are TGTGCCAGCACCAAAAGCCGGGGATCTGGAAACACCATATATTTT. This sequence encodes CASTKSRGSGNTIYF.

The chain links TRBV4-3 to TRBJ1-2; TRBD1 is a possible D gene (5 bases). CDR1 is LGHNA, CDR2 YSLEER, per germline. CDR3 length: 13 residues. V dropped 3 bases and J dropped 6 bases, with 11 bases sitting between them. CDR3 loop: CASSHLRTNGYTF. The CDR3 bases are TGCGCCAGCAGCCATCTCCGGACAAATGGCTACACCTTC.

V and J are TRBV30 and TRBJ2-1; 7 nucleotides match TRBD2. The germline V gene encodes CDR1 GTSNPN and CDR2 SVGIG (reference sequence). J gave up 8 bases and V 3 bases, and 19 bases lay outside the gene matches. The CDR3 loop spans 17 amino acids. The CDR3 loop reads CAWSSTSAQLHRDEQFF. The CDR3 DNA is TGTGCCTGGAGCTCCACTAGCGCCCAACTCCATAGGGATGAGCAGTTCTTC. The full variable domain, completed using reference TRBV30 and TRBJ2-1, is SQTIHQWPATLVQPVGSPLSLECTVEGTSNPNLYWYRQAAGRGLQLLFYSVGIGQISSEVPQNLSASRPQDRQFILSSKKLLLSDSGFYLCAWSSTSAQLHRDEQFFGPGTRLTVL.

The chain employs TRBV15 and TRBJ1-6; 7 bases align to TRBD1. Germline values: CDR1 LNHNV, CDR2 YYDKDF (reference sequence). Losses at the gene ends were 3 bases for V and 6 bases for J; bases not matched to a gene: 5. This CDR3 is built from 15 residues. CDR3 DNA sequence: TGTGCCACCAGCAGCTGGGACAGTCCTAATTCACCCCTCCACTTT. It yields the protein CATSSWDSPNSPLHF. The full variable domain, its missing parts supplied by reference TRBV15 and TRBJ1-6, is DAMVIQNPRYQVTQFGKPVTLSCSQTLNHNVMYWYQQKSSQAPKLLFHYYDKDFNNEADTPDNFQSRRPNTSFCFLDIRSPGLGDTAMYLCATSSWDSPNSPLHFGNGTRLTVT.

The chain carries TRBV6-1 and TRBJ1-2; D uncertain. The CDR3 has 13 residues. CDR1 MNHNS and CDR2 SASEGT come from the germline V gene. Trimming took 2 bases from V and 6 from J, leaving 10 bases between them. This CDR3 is CASSELVTNGYTF. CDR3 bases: TGTGCCAGCAGTGAATTGGTCACTAATGGCTACACCTTC.

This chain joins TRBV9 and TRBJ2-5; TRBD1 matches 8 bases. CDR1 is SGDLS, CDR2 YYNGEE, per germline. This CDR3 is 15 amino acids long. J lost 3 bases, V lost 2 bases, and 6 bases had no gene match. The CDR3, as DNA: TGTGCCAGCAGCGTGGGACAGGACAACAAAGAGACCCAGTACTTC. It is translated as CASSVGQDNKETQYF.

In DNA, the CDR3 is TGTGCCAGCAGCCACTCCCAGGGGGACAGGGGATTCTCCTACGAGCAGTACTTC. This sequence encodes CASSHSQGDRGFSYEQYF. The chain is built from TRBV14 and TRBJ2-7, with TRBD1 identical over 10 bases. V was pared by 3 bases and J by 0 bases, with 11 bases of the junction left unmatched. The CDR3 is made up of 18 amino acids. CDR1 and CDR2 from the germline V gene are SGHDN and FVKESK.

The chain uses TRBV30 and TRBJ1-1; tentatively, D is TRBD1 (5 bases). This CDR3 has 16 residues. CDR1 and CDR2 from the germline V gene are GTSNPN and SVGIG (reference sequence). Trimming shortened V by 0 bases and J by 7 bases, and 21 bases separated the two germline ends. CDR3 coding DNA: TGTGCCTGGAGTGTACGGCAGGGTGTTTTTAAATTTGAAGCTTTCTTT. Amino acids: CAWSVRQGVFKFEAFF.

The chain's CDR3 is CASSQTGGPDQPQHF. The CDR3 region has the DNA TGTGCCAGCAGTCAAACAGGGGGTCCGGATCAGCCCCAGCATTTT. V usage is TRBV6-6 and J usage is TRBJ1-5; 8 nucleotides line up with TRBD1. CDR3 length equals 15 residues. The J segment lost 5 bases and the V segment lost 5 bases, leaving 8 bases of the junction unmatched. In germline, CDR1 is MNHNY, CDR2 SVGAGI (reference sequence).

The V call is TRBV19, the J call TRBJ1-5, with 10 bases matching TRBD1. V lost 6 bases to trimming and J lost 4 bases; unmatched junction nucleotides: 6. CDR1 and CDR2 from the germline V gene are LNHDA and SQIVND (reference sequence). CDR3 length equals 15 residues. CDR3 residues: CASRRTGGRNQPQHF. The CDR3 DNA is TGTGCCAGTAGACGGACAGGGGGTAGAAATCAGCCCCAGCATTTT.

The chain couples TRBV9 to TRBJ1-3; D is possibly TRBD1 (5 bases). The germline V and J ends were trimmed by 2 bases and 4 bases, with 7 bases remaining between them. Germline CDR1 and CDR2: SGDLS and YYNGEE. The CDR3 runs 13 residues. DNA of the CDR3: TGTGCCAGCAGCGTGGGGCTGGGAAACACCATATATTTT. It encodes CASSVGLGNTIYF.

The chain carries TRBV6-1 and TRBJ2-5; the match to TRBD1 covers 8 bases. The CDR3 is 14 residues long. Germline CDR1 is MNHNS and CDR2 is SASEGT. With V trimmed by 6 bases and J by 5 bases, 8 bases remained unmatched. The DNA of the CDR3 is TGTGCCAGCAGAGACAGGGGCCCCGGGGAGACCCAGTACTTC. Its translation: CASRDRGPGETQYF.

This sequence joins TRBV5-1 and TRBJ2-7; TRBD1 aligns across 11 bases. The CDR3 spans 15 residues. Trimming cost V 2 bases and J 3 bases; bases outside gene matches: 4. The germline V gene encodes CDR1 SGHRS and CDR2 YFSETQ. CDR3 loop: CASSFPGTGGYEQYF. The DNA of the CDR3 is TGCGCCAGCAGCTTCCCCGGGACAGGGGGCTACGAGCAGTACTTC.

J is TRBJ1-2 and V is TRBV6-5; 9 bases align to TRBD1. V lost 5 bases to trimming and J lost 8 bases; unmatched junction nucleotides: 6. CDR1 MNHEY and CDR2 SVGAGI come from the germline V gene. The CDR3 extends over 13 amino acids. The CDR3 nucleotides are TGTGCCAGCAGTACTTGGGACAGGGTCGGCTACACCTTC. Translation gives CASSTWDRVGYTF.